The T cell receptor beta chain described here comes from a study of shared clonotypes between healthy human individuals. Study overall: Used for every donor were three CD4 naive, three CD4 memory, two CD8 naive and one CD8 memory plate.

Study conclusions and caveats: Naive CD4 clonotype sharing across a few donors was approximately 5%. Owing to a small donor count, the genetic and exposure-history diversity represented was limited.

With respect to this clone: Its target is not known.

The DNA input per sorted-subset replicate PCR was 200 ng, corresponding to tens of thousands of T cell genomes. The method was immunoSEQ multiplex PCR; TCRdb's version includes in-frame clones alone and lacks a portion of them. Seen here are roughly 1,100,000 clones, 70% to 80% observed once, and the top ten hold nearly 1.5%. V lost 5 bases to trimming and J lost 7 bases; unmatched junction nucleotides: 2. Germline loops: CDR1 MDHEN, CDR2 SYDVKM. This CDR3 is 13 amino acids long. The V gene is TRBV28, the J gene TRBJ2-5; 12 positions match TRBD1. This sequence originates from a man aged 18 to 30 in good health. The sample consisted of memory CD4+ T cells sorted from blood. Subset given: CD45RA-negative fraction. Here the CDR3 DNA reads TGTGCCAGCAGTAAGGGACAGGGGGCGACCCAGTACTTC. This codes for CASSKGQGATQYF.